This T cell receptor (beta chain) was recorded in a study of cytomegalovirus exposure and HLA in healthy donors. Study-wide points: Near-uniform donor sequencing depth was presumed by presence/absence analyses.

On this clone: Its target is not known.

Primers included in the PCR were 60 Vbeta and 13 Jbeta primers. Sequencing used immunoSEQ multiplex PCR; TCRdb keeps in-frame clones, though not all of them. Of some 210,000 clones in the sample, about 83% were seen once. The V end was cut by 6 bases, the J end by 1 base, with 14 bases between. Germline V gene sequence: CDR1 MNHEY, CDR2 SVGAGI. The CDR3 spans 15 residues. This rearrangement joins TRBV6-5 to TRBJ2-3; a possible D gene is TRBD2 (6 bases). Sequenced input: PBMCs. This TCR was sampled from a woman in her 50s in good health and CMV-seropositive. CDR3 sequence (DNA): TGTGCCAGCAGCCGGGACTCGGGCGGCACAGATACGCAGTATTTT. Translated: CASSRDSGGTDTQYF.